Below are 24 T cell receptor beta chains sequenced from a single sample in a study of blood T cell repertoires in COVID-19. Repertoires were generated with immunoSEQ multiplex PCR, while TCRdb's copy carries only in-frame clones and drops some. The table lists about 100,000 clones, 88% of them singletons, with about 5% in the top ten. Specimen: peripheral blood. These TCRs come from a human donor in a cohort sampled during active COVID-19.

The rearrangement links TRBV5-1 to TRBJ2-5; 11 bases map to TRBD1. CDR1 is SGHRS and CDR2 is YFSETQ in the germline V gene. The CDR3 has 15 amino acids. V shed 3 bases, J shed 5 bases, and the junction held 6 bases outside the gene matches. CDR3 sequence: CASSSRTGGLETQYF. The CDR3 coding sequence is TGCGCCAGCAGCTCTCGGACAGGGGGCTTGGAGACCCAGTACTTC. Variable domain in full (rest from reference TRBV5-1 and TRBJ2-5): KAGVTQTPRYLIKTRGQQVTLSCSPISGHRSVSWYQQTPGQGLQFLFEYFSETQRNKGNFPGRFSGRQFSNSRSEMNVSTLELGDSALYLCASSSRTGGLETQYFGPGTRLLVL.

Here the CDR3 DNA reads TGTGCCAGCTCACCACCCTCGTCCACAGGGCAGCGCATTCAGTACTTC. This codes for CASSPPSSTGQRIQYF. The V call is TRBV18, the J call TRBJ2-4, with D maybe TRBD1 (6 bases). The CDR3 is 16 residues long. Trimming took 0 bases from V and 9 from J, leaving 18 bases between them. The V gene's germline CDR1 is KGHSH and CDR2 LQKENI.

This rearrangement joins TRBV19 to TRBJ1-5; D not certain. The V end lost 1 base, the J end lost 1 base, and 14 bases lay between the germline ends. The length of the CDR3 is 17 residues. Germline loops: CDR1 LNHDA, CDR2 SQIVND (reference sequence). CDR3 protein: CASSIGGGKASNQPQHF. In nucleotides, the CDR3 is TGTGCCAGTAGTATAGGAGGAGGGAAAGCCAGCAATCAGCCCCAGCATTTT.

V is TRBV18 and J is TRBJ2-6, with 8 positions matching TRBD1. The V and J ends lost 2 bases and 2 bases, in that order; junction bases with no gene match: 14. The CDR3 extends over 20 amino acids. CDR1 KGHSH and CDR2 LQKENI come from the germline V gene. This chain's CDR3 is CASSPKTTQGALAGANVLTF. For the CDR3, the DNA is TGTGCCAGCTCACCAAAAACCACGCAGGGGGCCCTGGCTGGGGCCAACGTCCTGACTTTC.

The chain carries TRBV7-2 and TRBJ2-2, with D perhaps TRBD2 (7 bases). V dropped 10 bases and J dropped 3 bases, with 18 bases sitting between them. CDR1 and CDR2 (germline): SGHTA, FQGNSA. The CDR3 spans 15 residues. CDR3 sequence reads: CATRRGTTDTGELFF. The CDR3 nucleotides read TGTGCCACCAGGAGGGGGACTACGGACACCGGGGAGCTGTTTTTT.

J is TRBJ2-7 and V is TRBV25-1; no reliable D call. The CDR3 is made up of 13 amino acids. Trimming removed 1 base at V and 4 bases at J, with 8 bases between. Looked up from germline, CDR1 is MGHDK and CDR2 is SYGVNS. DNA of the CDR3: TGTGCCAGCAGTGAATCAGCGAAATACGAGCAGTACTTC. It specifies CASSESAKYEQYF.

The rearrangement uses TRBV5-1 and TRBJ2-7; D possibly corresponds to TRBD1 (6 bases). V was pared by 0 bases and J by 7 bases, with 23 bases between. The CDR3 is 17 amino acids. CDR1 is SGHRS and CDR2 is YFSETQ in the germline V gene. The CDR3 protein is CASSLEGPGRGVGEQYF. DNA for the CDR3: TGCGCCAGCAGCTTGGAAGGTCCGGGCAGGGGAGTCGGAGAGCAGTACTTC.

The V and J genes are TRBV15 and TRBJ2-7, with a tentative D call TRBD2 (6 bases). Trimming removed 0 bases from V and 3 bases from J, with 12 bases in between. CDR3 size: 15 residues. CDR1 LNHNV and CDR2 YYDKDF come from the germline V gene (reference sequence). This chain's CDR3 is CATSRERGKHYEQYF. In nucleotides, the CDR3 is TGTGCCACCAGCAGAGAACGCGGGAAACACTACGAGCAGTACTTC. The variable domain in full, with the rest retrieved from reference TRBV15 and TRBJ2-7, is DAMVIQNPRYQVTQFGKPVTLSCSQTLNHNVMYWYQQKSSQAPKLLFHYYDKDFNNEADTPDNFQSRRPNTSFCFLDIRSPGLGDTAMYLCATSRERGKHYEQYFGPGTRLTVT.

This clone occurred once. The rearrangement links TRBV24-1 to TRBJ2-3; the match to TRBD2 covers 7 bases. Germline-derived CDR1 and CDR2 are KGHDR and SFDVKD. Trimming at V came to 5 bases and at J to 2 bases, leaving 27 bases not matched to a gene. The CDR3 extends over 22 amino acids. DNA of the CDR3: TGTGCCACCAGTGCCCGGGGGGACGGCACTCTAGGGCCTCTCTTGCACACAGATACGCAGTATTTT. Translating gives CATSARGDGTLGPLLHTDTQYF.

This clone is a singleton in its sample. J is TRBJ2-1 and V is TRBV12-5; D perhaps matches TRBD2 (6 bases). CDR1 LGHNT and CDR2 FRNRAP come from the germline V gene. The ends were cut back, 0 bases at V and 4 bases at J, with 25 bases in the middle. This CDR3 has 20 amino acids. CDR3 nucleotide sequence: TGTGCTAGTGGTTTGGTACGCGATGGGTCTAGCGTTTTATCTTACAATGAGCAGTTCTTC. Translating gives CASGLVRDGSSVLSYNEQFF.

This chain uses TRBV6-5 with TRBJ1-4; TRBD1 agrees at 10 bases. The junction had 7 bases not matched to a gene; V was cut back by 7 bases and J by 8 bases. Germline lookup yields CDR1 MNHEY and CDR2 SVGAGI. This CDR3 has 14 residues. DNA for the CDR3: TGTGCCAGCAACCGACAGGGGGCCCAAGAAAAACTGTTTTTT. This codes for CASNRQGAQEKLFF.

This clone was detected only a few times. CDR3 nucleotides: TGTGCCAGCAGCACCCCCGCCCGAGCCCACAATGAGCAGTTCTTC. Residues: CASSTPARAHNEQFF. The chain employs TRBV9 and TRBJ2-1; unclear D gene. This CDR3 is 15 amino acids long. Per the germline V gene, CDR1 is SGDLS and CDR2 is YYNGEE. Trimming pared 4 bases from V and 5 bases from J, leaving 16 bases between.

The chain is built from TRBV6-5 and TRBJ2-7; D unclear. CDR1 MNHEY and CDR2 SVGAGI come from the germline V gene. Trimming removed 2 bases from V and 2 bases from J, with 7 bases in between. The CDR3 length is 13 residues. The CDR3 DNA reads TGTGCCAGCAGTTACCCCGGAGCCTACGAGCAGTACTTC. It yields the protein CASSYPGAYEQYF.

V and J are TRBV2 and TRBJ1-1; maybe TRBD1 (6 bases). V dropped 9 bases and J dropped 2 bases, with 10 bases sitting between them. Germline CDR1 and CDR2: SNHLY and FYNNEI. The CDR3 has 12 residues. CDR3 sequence reads: CASYRDNTEAFF. The CDR3 DNA reads as TGTGCCAGTTACAGGGACAACACTGAAGCTTTCTTT.

This clone occurred once. V is TRBV20-1 and J is TRBJ1-1; D might be TRBD1 (6 bases). From germline, CDR1 is DFQATT and CDR2 SNEGSKA (reference sequence). The CDR3 is made up of 11 amino acids. Trimming stripped 5 bases from V and 9 bases from J, with 13 bases between. In DNA, the CDR3 is TGCAGTGCTTCCCTCGACAGGAAAGCTTTCTTT. Its translation is CSASLDRKAFF.

The table lists this clone with a count of one. The CDR3 region is CASSLASGTVTDTQYF. The DNA for the CDR3 is TGCGCCAGCAGCTTGGCCTCGGGAACAGTTACAGATACGCAGTATTTT. The rearrangement uses TRBV5-1 and TRBJ2-3; D is possibly TRBD2 (5 bases). The CDR3 loop spans 16 amino acids. Germline loops: CDR1 SGHRS, CDR2 YFSETQ. Trimming shortened V by 0 bases and J by 3 bases, and 14 bases separated the two germline ends. The complete variable domain, with remaining parts taken from reference TRBV5-1 and TRBJ2-3, reads KAGVTQTPRYLIKTRGQQVTLSCSPISGHRSVSWYQQTPGQGLQFLFEYFSETQRNKGNFPGRFSGRQFSNSRSEMNVSTLELGDSALYLCASSLASGTVTDTQYFGPGTRLTVL.

The chain links TRBV5-4 to TRBJ2-1, with D maybe TRBD2 (6 bases). The CDR3 contains 15 residues. Germline V gene data show CDR1 as SGHNT and CDR2 as YYREEE (reference sequence). The ends were cut back, 0 bases at V and 2 bases at J, with 9 bases in the middle. The CDR3 sequence is CASSLAGSTYNEQFF. CDR3 bases: TGTGCCAGCAGCTTGGCCGGGAGCACCTACAATGAGCAGTTCTTC.

V usage is TRBV7-2 and J usage is TRBJ1-1; possible D gene TRBD1, 5 bases. V was shortened by 5 bases and J by 7 bases, with 20 bases between the two germline ends. Germline V CDR1 and CDR2: SGHTA, FQGNSA. This CDR3 spans 15 amino acids. The CDR3 nucleotides read TGTGCCAGCAGCCCCTACGACCTACTGACAGATGAAGCTTTCTTT. Its translation is CASSPYDLLTDEAFF.

The genes are TRBV18 and TRBJ1-4, with 8 bases that match TRBD1. The germline V gene has CDR1 KGHSH and CDR2 LQKENI. The CDR3 is 16 amino acids. J was trimmed by 7 bases and V by 6 bases; bases with no gene match: 13. CDR3 sequence reads: CASSFGSGGAGEKLFF. The CDR3 DNA is TGTGCCAGCTCTTTTGGCTCAGGGGGCGCGGGTGAAAAACTGTTTTTT.

This chain connects TRBV28 to TRBJ1-4; TRBD1 might be the D (6 bases). This CDR3 has 11 residues. CDR1 is MDHEN, CDR2 SYDVKM, per germline. V dropped 11 bases and J dropped 8 bases, with 12 bases sitting between them. CDR3: CASGRGEKLFF. DNA of the CDR3: TGTGCCTCGGGGAGGGGGGAAAAACTGTTTTTT.

V and J are TRBV28 and TRBJ1-1; D remains ambiguous. Trimming took 7 bases from V and 1 from J, leaving 28 bases between them. The CDR3 is made up of 19 amino acids. Germline lookup yields CDR1 MDHEN and CDR2 SYDVKM. The CDR3 coding sequence is TGTGCCAGCAAATTTGATCCGGCCCTTGGTTTAGCCGAGAACACTGAAGCTTTCTTT. This sequence encodes CASKFDPALGLAENTEAFF.

The DNA for the CDR3 is TGTGCCAGCAGTTACTCGGCAGGGATCTACGAGCAGTACTTC. Protein sequence: CASSYSAGIYEQYF. This chain links TRBV6-2 or TRBV6-3 with TRBJ2-7; possible D gene TRBD1, 5 bases. This CDR3 region has 14 residues. The V end was cut by 0 bases, the J end by 3 bases, with 9 bases between. Germline V gene data show CDR1 as MNHEY and CDR2 as SVGEGT.

The chain is built from TRBV7-9 and TRBJ2-7; weak D call: TRBD1 (6 bases). CDR1 and CDR2 from the germline V gene are SEHNR and FQNEAQ (reference sequence). The CDR3 consists of 13 residues. V was trimmed by 6 bases and J by 2 bases, leaving 11 bases between them. The DNA for the CDR3 is TGTGCCAGCAGTACCGGGACAACCTACGAGCAGTACTTC. Its protein product is CASSTGTTYEQYF.

The gene calls are TRBV5-4 and TRBJ2-7; 13 bases fit TRBD2. This CDR3 contains 15 residues. CDR1 is SGHNT and CDR2 is YYREEE in the germline V gene (reference sequence). The V segment lost 4 bases and the J segment 6 bases; nucleotides outside the gene matches: 7. DNA of the CDR3: TGTGCCAGCAGCCCCGGGACTAGCGGGACCGGCGAGCAGTACTTC. Translation gives CASSPGTSGTGEQYF.